One sample yielded the 10 T cell receptor beta chains listed below, sequenced in a study of cytomegalovirus exposure and HLA in healthy donors. The PCR used 60 Vbeta and 13 Jbeta primers. TCRdb keeps only in-frame clones here, not all; method: immunoSEQ multiplex PCR. The ten most abundant clones cover about 1.6% of a sample with around 140,000 clones. Sequencing was carried out using PBMCs. These receptors were obtained from a woman in her thirties or forties in good health and CMV-seronegative.

V is TRBV19 and J is TRBJ2-2, with D perhaps matching TRBD1 (5 bases). V was trimmed by 10 bases and J by 6 bases, leaving 12 bases between them. The CDR3 is 12 residues long. Per the germline V gene, CDR1 is LNHDA and CDR2 is SQIVND (reference sequence). CDR3 sequence: CAIHVGAGELFF. CDR3 nucleotides: TGTGCCATCCATGTAGGGGCCGGGGAGCTGTTTTTT. Combining the CDR3 with reference TRBV19 and TRBJ2-2 gives the whole variable domain DGGITQSPKYLFRKEGQNVTLSCEQNLNHDAMYWYRQDPGQGLRLIYYSQIVNDFQKGDIAEGYSVSREKKESFPLTVTSAQKNPTAFYLCAIHVGAGELFFGEGSRLTVL.

The chain recombines TRBV6-5 with TRBJ1-1; D might be TRBD1 (5 bases). The CDR3 covers 14 residues. Looked up from germline, CDR1 is MNHEY and CDR2 is SVGAGI. V dropped 6 bases and J dropped 1 base, with 12 bases sitting between them. This CDR3 reads CASSPHGQNTEAFF. The CDR3 region has the DNA TGTGCCAGCAGCCCGCACGGACAGAACACTGAAGCTTTCTTT.

CDR3 nucleotide sequence: TGTGCCAGCAGTTTGACAGGGGGTGCGTACGAGCAGTACTTC. Its protein is CASSLTGGAYEQYF. This chain uses TRBV28 with TRBJ2-7, with 9 bases matching TRBD1. CDR3 length: 14 amino acids. CDR1 is MDHEN, CDR2 SYDVKM, per germline. V shed 3 bases and J 4 bases; nucleotides not matched to a gene: 4.

V usage is TRBV4-2 and J usage is TRBJ1-6, with 7 positions matching TRBD1. The V gene's germline CDR1 is LGHNA and CDR2 YNFKEQ. The CDR3 has 15 amino acids. The V gene end was trimmed by 1 base and the J gene end by 7 bases; junction bases not matched to a gene: 4. The CDR3 loop is CASSQVDRVNSPLHF. In nucleotides, the CDR3 is TGTGCCAGCAGCCAAGTAGACAGGGTGAATTCACCCCTCCACTTT.

The chain carries TRBV12-5 and TRBJ1-2; TRBD1 aligns across 9 bases. In germline, CDR1 is LGHNT, CDR2 FRNRAP. Germline trimming cut 7 bases from V and 4 bases from J; bases unmatched to any gene: 13. This CDR3 spans 16 amino acids. The CDR3 DNA reads as TGTGCTAGTGCCCCGAGCGGGACAGGGTCCTCCTATGGCTACACCTTC. Amino acids: CASAPSGTGSSYGYTF.

V gene TRBV19 combines with J gene TRBJ2-2; D is uncertain. CDR3 length: 14 amino acids. Trimming cost V 4 bases and J 1 base, with 7 bases left between them. Germline loops: CDR1 LNHDA, CDR2 SQIVND (reference sequence). The CDR3 sequence: CASSSERNTGELFF. CDR3 DNA: TGTGCCAGTAGTAGCGAGCGGAACACCGGGGAGCTGTTTTTT. Together with reference TRBV19 and TRBJ2-2, the CDR3 gives the full variable domain: DGGITQSPKYLFRKEGQNVTLSCEQNLNHDAMYWYRQDPGQGLRLIYYSQIVNDFQKGDIAEGYSVSREKKESFPLTVTSAQKNPTAFYLCASSSERNTGELFFGEGSRLTVL.

This chain uses TRBV9 with TRBJ1-3; a weak D match, TRBD1 (5 bases). Trimming left V 0 bases short and J 0 bases short, with 10 bases between. The V gene's germline CDR1 is SGDLS and CDR2 YYNGEE. The CDR3 totals 16 residues. CDR3 protein: CASSVGLDSSGNTIYF. The CDR3 DNA sequence: TGTGCCAGCAGCGTAGGACTCGACAGCTCTGGAAACACCATATATTTT.

In DNA, the CDR3 is TGTGCCAGCACCGTAACGACTTATAATGAAAAACTGTTTTTT. It codes for CASTVTTYNEKLFF. This chain uses TRBV28 with TRBJ1-4, with D unclear. Between the trimmed V and J ends, which lost 7 bases and 4 bases, there was a span of 13 bases. The CDR3 has 14 amino acids. Germline V lookup: CDR1 MDHEN, CDR2 SYDVKM.

The CDR3: CASSPSGVRGYTF. The CDR3 bases are TGCGCCAGCAGCCCCTCGGGGGTGCGGGGCTACACCTTC. The chain links TRBV5-1 to TRBJ1-2; maybe TRBD1 (5 bases). The CDR3 extends over 13 amino acids. The V and J ends lost 4 bases and 8 bases respectively, with 15 bases between them. The germline CDR1 and CDR2 sequences are SGHRS and YFSETQ.

V gene TRBV9 combines with J gene TRBJ2-5; D call uncertain. CDR1 is SGDLS and CDR2 is YYNGEE in the germline V gene. V was cut by 0 bases and J by 5 bases, with 11 bases left in between. The CDR3 runs 14 residues. CDR3 coding DNA: TGTGCCAGCAGCGTAGGGTGGCATGGCGAGACCCAGTACTTC. Its translation is CASSVGWHGETQYF. The variable domain in full, with the rest retrieved from reference TRBV9 and TRBJ2-5, is DSGVTQTPKHLITATGQRVTLRCSPRSGDLSVYWYQQSLDQGLQFLIQYYNGEERAKGNILERFSAQQFPDLHSELNLSSLELGDSALYFCASSVGWHGETQYFGPGTRLLVL.